This paragraph covers one T cell receptor beta chain sequence. Which antigen it targets is not known. The record has no base qualities; no much larger clone is one base away. The immunoSEQ Assay was the method used to sequence TCRbeta CDR3 regions. After extraction, genomic DNA underwent amplification by bias-controlled multiplex PCR, followed by high-throughput sequencing. The paper's processing steps were these. Collapsing and filtering of sequences were performed to quantify the absolute abundance of each unique TCRbeta CDR3 region. T cell fraction was estimated by normalizing TCRbeta template counts to usable DNA, which was measured by amplifying reference genes present in all nucleated cells. Repertoire TCRs were annotated as SARS-CoV-2-specific when V gene, CDR3 amino acid sequence and J gene were exactly matched to a known reactive TCR set. The reference SARS-CoV-2 TCR set came from MIRA and was filtered for enrichment in COVID-19-positive ImmuneCODE repertoires, removing public or cross-reactive TCRs. Drawing on the MIRA antigens, annotated TCRs were analysed further at the level of specific ORF or position within ORF. Breadth was defined as the number of annotated unique rearrangements divided by the total number of unique productive rearrangements, and depth was defined as the summed frequency of the annotated unique rearrangements. Group comparisons of TCR breadth used two-sided Wilcoxon rank-sum tests. TCRdb carries this immuneACCESS record with in-frame sequences only. Its versions omit some clonotypes, under half of them owing to an unresolved V gene in the studies checked, with the rest unexplained. D and trimming were read from the DNA, whereas the V and J calls and clone size are those reported in that table. The sample records about 400,000 clones, more than 85% of which are singletons. Together, the top ten hold around 3.4% of the sample.

This specimen's treatment or condition label, per the study, means: around 19 received Ad26.COV2.S at low or high dose, single or two shots; about 5 received placebo; per-sample allocation not given. Repertoires of vaccine and placebo recipients were sequenced from samples taken on day 63 after the first injection. Between 29 July and 7 August 2020, Cohort 1b enrolled some 25 adults aged 18-55 years at one site in Boston, USA. As a vaccine, Ad26.COV2.S was a replication-incompetent adenovirus type 26 vector that expressed a prefusion-stabilized SARS-CoV-2 spike protein derived from the original Wuhan strain. The data derive from a study of Ad26.COV2.S vaccination and SARS-CoV-2 variants (TCRdb year 2021). A note on the overall study: Donors in the vaccine arm were drawn from COV1001, a phase I-IIa trial of Ad26.COV2.S in healthy adults that was multicentre, randomized, double-blind and placebo-controlled. The specificity and breadth of SARS-CoV-2-reactive T cell receptors after Ad26.COV2.S vaccination were assessed by TCRbeta repertoire sequencing. Dosing of Ad26.COV2.S was intramuscular, at either 5x10^10 or 1x10^11 viral particles, delivered as one shot or as two shots spaced 56 days apart. Participants in the trial were split at random into five groups of five each, receiving low-dose or high-dose Ad26.COV2.S once or twice, or else placebo on both occasions. A total of roughly 32 samples were included in the TCR-sequenced set, comprising around 19 Ad26.COV2.S vaccine recipients, 5 placebo recipients and 8 SARS-CoV-2 convalescent individuals. Investigators did not know the trial group allocation while performing experiments and assessing outcomes. What the authors observed across the whole study: It was noted by the authors that total T cell responses may have been underestimated by the TCR breadth and depth analyses. Ad26.COV2.S recipients had higher spike-specific TCR breadth than placebo recipients (P = 0.0014). After vaccination, spike-specific CD8+ and CD4+ T cell responses were reported to show substantial breadth. Vaccine and placebo recipients had comparable non-spike TCR breadth, which fits with the vaccine containing only spike. The study was not powered for comparison of responses between vaccine doses or regimens.

The CDR3, cysteine through phenylalanine, is 13 amino acids long. The only DNA kept is the CDR3, 39 bases in frame from the first base. V ends up 7 bases short and J 8 bases short, with an unmatched junction base count of 5. CDR1 and CDR2 are read off the germline V gene (reference sequence) as MNHNY and SVGAGI. This chain joins TRBV6-6 to TRBJ1-2, and TRBD1 matches 12 of the central bases. The receptor was derived from a person between 18 and 65 years old who received the Ad26.COV2.S COVID-19 vaccine or a placebo. The sequenced sample was peripheral blood, obtained in a trial of Ad26.COV2.S vaccine versus placebo. The nucleotide sequence is given as TGTGCCAGCATCGCCGGGACAGGGGGCGGCTACACCTTC. It encodes CASIAGTGGGYTF.